The source of this T cell receptor beta chain is a study of blood T cell repertoires in COVID-19. Study-level background: PBMCs, B-cell-depleted T cells, or T cells provided the cDNA or gDNA that made up the material.

Trimming removed 4 bases at V and 8 bases at J, with 18 bases between. This CDR3 region has 15 residues. Germline V CDR1 and CDR2: SGHRS, YFSETQ. Original processing methods: Amplified reference gene primers provided the basis for estimating nucleated cell counts. Only in-frame clones appear in the TCRdb table, and some are missing; sequencing was by immunoSEQ multiplex PCR. That table is the source of V, J and clone size, and D and trimming were worked out from the DNA. This sample has about 220,000 clones, with roughly 90% found just once. This clonotype originated in a middle-aged man with active or convalescent COVID-19. The sample consisted of peripheral blood. The V call is TRBV5-1, the J call TRBJ2-2, with D perhaps matching TRBD1 (5 bases). The CDR3 bases are TGCGCCAGCAGCAACGACAGACCCGGCGGAGGGGAGCTGTTTTTT. It codes for CASSNDRPGGGELFF.